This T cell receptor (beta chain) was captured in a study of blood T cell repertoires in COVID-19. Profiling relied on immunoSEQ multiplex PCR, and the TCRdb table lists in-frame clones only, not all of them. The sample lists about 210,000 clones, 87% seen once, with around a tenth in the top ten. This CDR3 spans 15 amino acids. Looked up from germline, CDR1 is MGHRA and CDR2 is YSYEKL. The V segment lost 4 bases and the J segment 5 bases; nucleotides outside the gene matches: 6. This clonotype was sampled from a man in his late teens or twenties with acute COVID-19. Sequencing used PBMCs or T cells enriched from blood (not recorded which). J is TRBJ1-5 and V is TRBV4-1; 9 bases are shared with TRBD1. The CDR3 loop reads CASSLNYRGHQPQHF. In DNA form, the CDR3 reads TGCGCCAGCAGCCTTAATTACAGGGGGCATCAGCCCCAGCATTTT.